The rows below give T cell receptor beta chains drawn from one sample of a study of OX40 agonist ivuxolimab in advanced cancers. This table comes from immunoSEQ multiplex PCR, and its TCRdb copy is limited to in-frame clones, with some not included. The table lists 36,000 or so clones, approximately 80% of them singletons. The sample consisted of CD4+ or CD8+ T cells sorted from blood, taken in a trial of the OX40 agonist ivuxolimab. The receptors derive from an adult with an advanced solid tumor such as melanoma, head and neck, liver or kidney cancer. The CDR3 runs from the conserved cysteine through the conserved F or W. D genes are given only for firm matches. Expanded clones are given a class, and other clones once, few, many or no size at all.

D,J,size,V,CDR3,DNA
-,TRBJ1-4,-,TRBV5-6,CASSLGGHGNEKLFF,TGTGCCAGCAGCTTGGGGGGGCACGGTAATGAAAAACTGTTTTTT
TRBD1,TRBJ1-6,few,TRBV9,CASSVGQPNSPLHF,TGTGCCAGCAGCGTGGGACAGCCAAATTCACCCCTCCACTTT
TRBD2,TRBJ2-1,-,TRBV4-3,CASSQDSGGVYNEQFF,TGCGCCAGCAGCCAGGATAGCGGGGGGGTTTACAATGAGCAGTTCTTC
-,TRBJ2-1,-,TRBV29-1,CSARRGGLYNEQFF,TGCAGCGCAAGACGAGGGGGGCTCTACAATGAGCAGTTCTTC
-,TRBJ1-1,-,TRBV10-3,CAISESAQGDRTEAFF,TGTGCCATCAGTGAGTCCGCTCAGGGTGACAGGACTGAAGCTTTCTTT
-,TRBJ1-4,-,TRBV7-6,CASSFGANEKLFF,TGTGCCAGCAGCTTTGGGGCTAATGAAAAACTGTTTTTT
-,TRBJ2-1,-,TRBV14,CASSPAGQNNEQFF,TGTGCCAGCAGCCCCGCCGGGCAGAACAATGAGCAGTTCTTC
TRBD1,TRBJ1-1,few,TRBV7-9,CASRRTGGGSTEAFF,TGTGCCAGCAGACGGACAGGGGGTGGGAGCACTGAAGCTTTCTTT
-,TRBJ2-1,few,TRBV7-9,CASRNAGGGSYNEQFF,TGTGCCAGCAGAAACGCAGGAGGGGGCTCCTACAATGAGCAGTTCTTC
-,TRBJ2-1,once,TRBV2,CASSEGQETYNEQFF,TGTGCCAGCAGTGAAGGACAGGAGACCTACAATGAGCAGTTCTTC
TRBD1,TRBJ2-7,-,TRBV2,CASSPPGTVYEQYF,TGTGCCAGCAGTCCCCCTGGGACAGTATACGAGCAGTACTTC
TRBD2,TRBJ2-5,-,TRBV2,CASTTSGARQETQYF,TGTGCCAGTACGACTAGCGGGGCCCGCCAAGAGACCCAGTACTTC
-,TRBJ1-5,-,TRBV19,CASSIASENQPQHF,TGTGCCAGTAGTATAGCCAGCGAGAATCAGCCCCAGCATTTT
TRBD1,TRBJ1-2,-,TRBV5-6,CASSLEGAGGYTF,TGTGCCAGCAGCTTGGAGGGGGCAGGCGGCTACACCTTC
-,TRBJ1-2,-,TRBV29-1,CSVEGIEWLGAYGYTF,TGCAGCGTTGAAGGGATCGAGTGGCTGGGGGCCTATGGCTACACCTTC
-,TRBJ1-1,-,TRBV6-6,CASSYSGGVNTEAFF,TGTGCCAGCAGTTACTCGGGGGGGGTGAACACTGAAGCTTTCTTT
-,TRBJ2-3,-,TRBV18,CASSPFGGERTDTQYF,TGTGCCAGCTCACCATTCGGGGGAGAACGCACAGATACGCAGTATTTT
-,TRBJ2-7,-,TRBV28,CATTRPSQGYEQYF,TGTGCCACTACCAGGCCTTCTCAGGGGTACGAGCAGTACTTC
-,TRBJ2-7,-,TRBV4-3,CASSQSIRGGHIYEQYF,TGCGCCAGCAGCCAATCGATCCGGGGAGGACATATCTACGAGCAGTACTTC
-,TRBJ2-2,-,TRBV7-6,CASSLVASNTGELFF,TGTGCCAGCAGCCTAGTAGCGTCGAACACCGGGGAGCTGTTTTTT
TRBD1,TRBJ2-7,-,TRBV10-3,CALGQEAFGEQYF,TGTGCCCTCGGACAGGAGGCGTTCGGCGAGCAGTACTTC
-,TRBJ2-6,-,TRBV7-9,CASSQGMGGANVLTF,TGTGCCAGCAGCCAGGGAATGGGTGGGGCCAACGTCCTGACTTTC
TRBD1,TRBJ2-7,-,TRBV9,CASSPRQGAYEQYF,TGTGCCAGCAGCCCACGACAGGGGGCCTACGAGCAGTACTTC
-,TRBJ2-5,-,TRBV7-9,CASSHRDQETQYF,TGTGCCAGCAGTCACAGGGACCAAGAGACCCAGTACTTC
-,TRBJ1-1,-,TRBV27,CASSPGTANTEAFF,TGTGCCAGCAGTCCGGGGACCGCGAATACTGAAGCTTTCTTT
-,TRBJ2-1,-,TRBV6-6,CASSYPLGREEDEQFF,TGTGCCAGCAGTTACCCATTGGGGCGCGAGGAGGATGAGCAGTTCTTC
TRBD2,TRBJ2-2,-,TRBV28,CASSLGSGGPYTGELFF,TGTGCCAGCAGTTTAGGGTCGGGAGGTCCGTACACCGGGGAGCTGTTTTTT
TRBD1,TRBJ1-2,-,TRBV4-2,CASSWGQGYGYTF,TGTGCCAGCAGCTGGGGACAGGGCTACGGCTACACCTTC
-,TRBJ1-2,-,TRBV27,CASSLSGNYGYTF,TGTGCCAGCAGTTTATCTGGGAACTATGGCTACACCTTC
-,TRBJ2-7,-,TRBV28,CASTLGVLEDEQYF,TGTGCCAGCACCCTGGGGGTTCTGGAGGACGAGCAGTACTTC
-,TRBJ1-1,-,TRBV27,CASGRLMNTEAFF,TGTGCCAGCGGAAGGCTTATGAACACTGAAGCTTTCTTT
-,TRBJ1-1,-,TRBV5-1,CASSVRKGTEAFF,TGCGCCAGCAGCGTTCGGAAGGGCACTGAAGCTTTCTTT
TRBD1,TRBJ2-7,-,TRBV7-2,CASGTGGSYEQYF,TGTGCCAGCGGGACAGGGGGATCCTACGAGCAGTACTTC
TRBD1,TRBJ1-5,-,TRBV6-1,CASSWTGYQPQHF,TGTGCCAGCAGTTGGACAGGGTATCAGCCCCAGCATTTT
-,TRBJ2-7,-,TRBV6-5,CASSYSLTHTYEQYF,TGTGCCAGCAGTTACTCATTGACGCACACCTACGAGCAGTACTTC
TRBD1,TRBJ1-2,-,TRBV4-2,CASSQDRDRGYGYTF,TGTGCCAGCAGCCAAGACCGGGACAGGGGCTATGGCTACACCTTC
-,TRBJ2-4,-,TRBV5-6,CASSYAGQAAKNIQYF,TGTGCCAGCAGCTATGCGGGACAAGCAGCCAAAAACATTCAGTACTTC
TRBD1,TRBJ2-1,-,TRBV6-1,CASSDQGYDRGPGEQFF,TGTGCCAGCAGTGATCAAGGTTATGACAGGGGGCCTGGGGAGCAGTTCTTC
-,TRBJ2-5,-,TRBV28,CASSFDQSVGTYQETQYF,TGTGCCAGCAGTTTTGATCAGAGCGTCGGGACGTACCAAGAGACCCAGTACTTC
-,TRBJ2-3,-,TRBV4-1,CASSQDSLAEFRTQYF,TGCGCCAGCAGCCAAGATAGCCTAGCCGAGTTTAGGACGCAGTATTTT
-,TRBJ2-7,-,TRBV19,CASSVRRGMIGYEQYF,TGTGCCAGTAGTGTCCGCAGGGGAATGATCGGCTACGAGCAGTACTTC
-,TRBJ1-3,-,TRBV2,CASNGGGYGNTIYF,TGTGCCAGCAACGGTGGGGGATACGGAAACACCATATATTTT
TRBD2,TRBJ2-5,-,TRBV25-1,CASSVLAGLQETQYF,TGTGCCAGCAGTGTCCTAGCGGGGCTCCAAGAGACCCAGTACTTC
-,TRBJ2-5,few,TRBV19,CASSLRAGTLQETQYF,TGTGCCAGTAGTCTCCGGGCAGGGACCCTCCAAGAGACCCAGTACTTC
-,TRBJ2-7,-,TRBV6-5,CASSYGGSHEQYF,TGTGCCAGCAGTTATGGAGGGTCCCACGAGCAGTACTTC
-,TRBJ1-1,-,TRBV15,CATSRDRATEAFF,TGTGCCACCAGCAGAGATAGGGCCACTGAAGCTTTCTTT
TRBD2,TRBJ2-7,-,TRBV5-6,CASSLGLGGYEQYF,TGTGCCAGCAGCTTAGGCCTGGGAGGGTACGAGCAGTACTTC
-,TRBJ2-7,-,TRBV28,CASIGVNVLSYEQYF,TGTGCCAGCATTGGGGTGAATGTCCTCTCCTACGAGCAGTACTTC
-,TRBJ1-1,-,TRBV6-5,CASSLLQGNTEAFF,TGTGCCAGCAGTCTCCTACAGGGGAACACTGAAGCTTTCTTT
-,TRBJ2-1,-,TRBV7-9,CASSNLEGLNNEQFF,TGTGCCAGCAGCAATCTTGAGGGGCTGAACAATGAGCAGTTCTTC
-,TRBJ2-7,-,TRBV13,CASSLGVGSVYEQYF,TGTGCCAGCAGCTTAGGGGTAGGGAGCGTCTACGAGCAGTACTTC
-,TRBJ2-2,-,TRBV15,CATSGSGGELFF,TGTGCCACCAGCGGGAGCGGGGGGGAGCTGTTTTTT
TRBD1,TRBJ2-1,few,TRBV28,CASSHPPGQGPYNEQFF,TGTGCCAGCAGTCATCCCCCGGGACAGGGCCCCTACAATGAGCAGTTCTTC